Below are 14 T cell receptor beta chains sequenced from a single sample in a study of blood T cell repertoires in COVID-19. Clones were read by immunoSEQ multiplex PCR, and TCRdb kept only the in-frame ones, dropping some. This table has about 320,000 clones, about nine tenths appearing once. Sequencing was carried out using peripheral blood. The source is a woman in her twenties or thirties with COVID-19, enrolled during active disease.

J is TRBJ1-3 and V is TRBV24-1; 9 nucleotides align to TRBD1. CDR1 and CDR2 from the germline V gene are KGHDR and SFDVKD. J was trimmed by 3 bases and V by 3 bases; bases with no gene match: 5. This CDR3 contains 16 residues. CDR3 sequence: CATSDARQGDGNTIYF. CDR3 nucleotide sequence: TGTGCCACCAGTGATGCCCGACAGGGGGATGGAAACACCATATATTTT.

This clone was found many times. This chain links TRBV5-4 with TRBJ1-1; 7 positions match TRBD1. Unmatched junction bases numbered 14, after V lost 4 bases and J lost 5 bases. CDR1 is SGHNT, CDR2 YYREEE, per germline (reference sequence). The CDR3 consists of 16 residues. The CDR3 coding sequence is TGTGCCAGCAGCCGACCCATACAGGGGCTGGGGACTGAAGCTTTCTTT. Its translation is CASSRPIQGLGTEAFF.

The chain joins TRBV5-1 to TRBJ1-2, with D perhaps TRBD1 (5 bases). From germline, CDR1 is SGHRS and CDR2 YFSETQ. V shed 2 bases and J shed 4 bases, with 21 bases lying between them. This CDR3 has 17 residues. In nucleotides, the CDR3 is TGCGCCAGCAGCTTTAATTCTCGAGACAGACCCCTCTATGGCTACACCTTC. Protein: CASSFNSRDRPLYGYTF. Combining the CDR3 with reference TRBV5-1 and TRBJ1-2 gives the whole variable domain KAGVTQTPRYLIKTRGQQVTLSCSPISGHRSVSWYQQTPGQGLQFLFEYFSETQRNKGNFPGRFSGRQFSNSRSEMNVSTLELGDSALYLCASSFNSRDRPLYGYTFGSGTRLTVV.

The rearrangement uses TRBV28 and TRBJ1-2, with 7 nucleotides matching TRBD1. V trimming: 4 bases; J trimming: 6 bases; junction bases outside the gene matches: 8. Germline V gene lookup returns CDR1 MDHEN and CDR2 SYDVKM. The CDR3 is 14 residues long. The CDR3 DNA sequence: TGTGCCAGCAGTTCGAGGGGGCGCTGGGATGGCTACACCTTC. It yields the protein CASSSRGRWDGYTF.

This chain connects TRBV4-1 to TRBJ2-3; 7 positions match TRBD1. This CDR3 has 15 amino acids. Germline lookup yields CDR1 MGHRA and CDR2 YSYEKL. With 7 bases clipped from V and 5 bases from J, the junction kept 12 bases outside the gene matches. The CDR3 DNA is TGCGCCAGCACCCCTCGGGACAGTGCATTAGATACGCAGTATTTT. Translating gives CASTPRDSALDTQYF.

The chain joins TRBV5-8 to TRBJ2-5; D is undetermined. The V gene lost 2 bases and the J gene lost 1 base, with 12 bases spanning the gap. The CDR3 has 15 amino acids. Germline assignment: CDR1 SGHTS and CDR2 YDEGEE. The CDR3 sequence: CASSFFRQSQETQYF. The CDR3 DNA is TGTGCCAGCAGCTTCTTTAGACAATCCCAAGAGACCCAGTACTTC. Drawing the rest from reference TRBV5-8 and TRBJ2-5, the complete variable domain is EAGVTQSPTHLIKTRGQQATLRCSPISGHTSVYWYQQALGLGLQFLLWYDEGEERNRGNFPPRFSGRQFPNYSSELNVNALELEDSALYLCASSFFRQSQETQYFGPGTRLLVL.

On this clone: The junction shows a germline mismatch at one end, possibly a read error. CDR3 DNA: TGTGCTAGCAGCTTGGAGGTCGGGGCTGAAGCTTTCTTT. Residues: CASSLEVGAEAFF. This sequence joins TRBV7-7 and TRBJ1-1; no clear D. The CDR3 spans 13 residues. Germline values: CDR1 SSHAT, CDR2 FNYEAQ (reference sequence).

The chain couples TRBV5-6 to TRBJ2-1; 8 bases map to TRBD2. From germline, CDR1 is SGHDT and CDR2 YYEEEE. CDR3 length: 15 amino acids. The junction had 14 bases not matched to a gene; V was cut back by 3 bases and J by 12 bases. The CDR3 DNA follows: TGTGCCAGCAGCTGGGGACGGCGGGGGGTTAATCGGCAGTTCTTC. Translated, it gives CASSWGRRGVNRQFF.

The chain recombines TRBV6-4 with TRBJ1-2; D not certain. V was cut by 6 bases and J by 0 bases, with 20 bases left in between. The germline V gene has CDR1 MRHNA and CDR2 SNTAGT. The CDR3 totals 17 residues. The CDR3, as DNA: TGTGCCAGCAGCTGTCAAACAACAACTACAACTAACTATGGCTACACCTTC. This codes for CASSCQTTTTTNYGYTF.

The J gene is TRBJ2-3, the V gene TRBV4-2, with a tentative D call TRBD2 (5 bases). Looked up from germline, CDR1 is LGHNA and CDR2 is YNFKEQ. The V end was cut by 4 bases, the J end by 2 bases, with 13 bases between. CDR3 length equals 15 residues. CDR3 in amino acids: CASSLGRSITDTQYF. CDR3 coding DNA: TGTGCCAGCAGCCTTGGGAGAAGCATCACAGATACGCAGTATTTT.

This rearrangement joins TRBV19 to TRBJ1-1, with TRBD1 identical over 9 bases. The CDR3 sequence is 13 residues long. CDR1 is LNHDA, CDR2 SQIVND, per germline (reference sequence). V shed 8 bases and J 5 bases; nucleotides not matched to a gene: 6. The CDR3 sequence is CASDTGGATEAFF. Here the CDR3 DNA reads TGTGCCAGTGACACAGGGGGCGCGACTGAAGCTTTCTTT.

The chain combines TRBV9 with TRBJ2-7; tentative D call: TRBD2 (6 bases). CDR3 length equals 15 residues. Per germline, CDR1 SGDLS and CDR2 YYNGEE. Trimming pared 4 bases from V and 1 base from J, leaving 15 bases between. For the CDR3, the DNA is TGTGCCAGCAGCCCCTTTGGGGGGAGGTCCTACGAGCAGTACTTC. Translation: CASSPFGGRSYEQYF.

The chain carries TRBV9 and TRBJ2-5, with D perhaps TRBD2 (5 bases). Germline V gene data show CDR1 as SGDLS and CDR2 as YYNGEE. The CDR3 totals 13 residues. V was shortened by 4 bases and J by 4 bases, with 11 bases between the two germline ends. CDR3 in amino acids: CASSPRVGETQYF. In DNA, the CDR3 is TGTGCCAGCAGCCCGCGGGTTGGAGAGACCCAGTACTTC.

This clone was seen more than once but under ten times. This rearrangement joins TRBV9 to TRBJ1-1, with 9 bases matching TRBD1. Germline V gene sequence: CDR1 SGDLS, CDR2 YYNGEE. The CDR3 length is 15 residues. J gave up 5 bases and V 0 bases, and 5 bases lay outside the gene matches. The CDR3 loop reads CASSVGTGAGTEAFF. The CDR3 coding sequence is TGTGCCAGCAGCGTAGGGACAGGGGCAGGAACTGAAGCTTTCTTT.